These T cell receptor beta chains were read from a single sample in a study of blood T cell dynamics during melanoma immunotherapy. Only in-frame clones appear in the TCRdb table, and some are missing; sequencing was by immunoSEQ multiplex PCR. The data show approximately 25,000 clones, about 83% seen once. The sequencing used blood, collected from a patient treated with checkpoint blockade. These receptors all stem from a human donor with melanoma. The CDR3 runs from the conserved cysteine through the conserved F or W. D genes are given only for firm matches. Size is stated for part of the rows, as once, few or many counts, or as a class when the clone is expanded.

v_call: TRBV28
j_call: TRBJ1-4
clone_size: NA
d_call: TRBD1
cdr3_length: 15
cdr3_nt: TGTGCCAGCAGTTTATCGACAGGGGGGTGGGAAAAACTGTTTTTT
cdr3_aa: CASSLSTGGWEKLFF

v_call: TRBV21-1
j_call: TRBJ1-1
clone_size: NA
d_call: NA
cdr3_length: 13
cdr3_nt: TGTGCCAGCAGCAAAAGCAGGTGGGCTGAAGCTTTCTTT
cdr3_aa: CASSKSRWAEAFF

v_call: TRBV27
j_call: TRBJ1-2
clone_size: NA
d_call: NA
cdr3_length: 15
cdr3_nt: TGTGCCAGCAGTAAGCTAGCAGCCGGTTTTCTTGGCTACACCTTC
cdr3_aa: CASSKLAAGFLGYTF

v_call: TRBV5-4
j_call: TRBJ2-3
clone_size: NA
d_call: TRBD2
cdr3_length: 16
cdr3_nt: TGTGCCAGCAGCTTGAGGACTAGATCTAGCACAGATACGCAGTATTTT
cdr3_aa: CASSLRTRSSTDTQYF

v_call: TRBV27
j_call: TRBJ2-7
clone_size: NA
d_call: NA
cdr3_length: 15
cdr3_nt: TGTGCCAGCCCCCTTAGCCAAGGGGCCTCCTACGAGCAGTACTTC
cdr3_aa: CASPLSQGASYEQYF

v_call: TRBV5-4
j_call: TRBJ2-5
clone_size: NA
d_call: NA
cdr3_length: 17
cdr3_nt: TGTGCCAGCAGCTGGGCTGGGTCGAGGCGCCGGGCGGAGACCCAGTACTTC
cdr3_aa: CASSWAGSRRRAETQYF

v_call: TRBV4-1
j_call: TRBJ2-2
clone_size: NA
d_call: TRBD1
cdr3_length: 18
cdr3_nt: TGCGCCAGCAGCCCATATTTGACAGGGGATATCCAGGCCGGGGAGCTGTTTTTT
cdr3_aa: CASSPYLTGDIQAGELFF

v_call: TRBV21-1
j_call: TRBJ2-3
clone_size: NA
d_call: NA
cdr3_length: 13
cdr3_nt: TGTGCCAGACAGGCCGCTAGCACAGATACGCAGTATTTT
cdr3_aa: CARQAASTDTQYF

v_call: TRBV10-3
j_call: TRBJ1-1
clone_size: NA
d_call: TRBD1
cdr3_length: 13
cdr3_nt: TGTGCCATCAGGGGGACAGCGAACACTGAAGCTTTCTTT
cdr3_aa: CAIRGTANTEAFF

v_call: TRBV6-5
j_call: TRBJ1-2
clone_size: once
d_call: TRBD1
cdr3_length: 14
cdr3_nt: TGTGCCAGCTATCCCCCAGGGGGCAGCTATGGCTACACCTTC
cdr3_aa: CASYPPGGSYGYTF

v_call: TRBV27
j_call: TRBJ2-6
clone_size: NA
d_call: TRBD1
cdr3_length: 15
cdr3_nt: TGTGCCTGCGGACAGGGTGGCTCTGGGGCCAACGTCCTGACTTTC
cdr3_aa: CACGQGGSGANVLTF

v_call: TRBV5-4
j_call: TRBJ2-1
clone_size: NA
d_call: TRBD2
cdr3_length: 17
cdr3_nt: TGTGCCAGCAGCGCGGGACTAGCGGAATTCAACCACAATGAGCAGTTCTTC
cdr3_aa: CASSAGLAEFNHNEQFF

v_call: TRBV29-1
j_call: TRBJ2-1
clone_size: NA
d_call: TRBD2
cdr3_length: 12
cdr3_nt: TGCAGCGCCCACGGGGGGGTCGGTGAGCAGTTCTTC
cdr3_aa: CSAHGGVGEQFF

v_call: TRBV5-1
j_call: TRBJ2-5
clone_size: NA
d_call: TRBD2
cdr3_length: 14
cdr3_nt: TGCGCCAGCAGCTTGCGGCGGGAGCAAGAGACCCAGTACTTC
cdr3_aa: CASSLRREQETQYF

v_call: TRBV2
j_call: TRBJ2-7
clone_size: NA
d_call: NA
cdr3_length: 13
cdr3_nt: TGTGCCAGCAGTGAAGGCAGCTACTACGAGCAGTACTTC
cdr3_aa: CASSEGSYYEQYF

v_call: TRBV18
j_call: TRBJ2-3
clone_size: NA
d_call: NA
cdr3_length: 16
cdr3_nt: TGTGCCAGCTCACCACTTAATGCGGCTAGCACAGATACGCAGTATTTT
cdr3_aa: CASSPLNAASTDTQYF